These T cell receptor beta chains were read from a single sample in a study of T-cell reconstitution after alpha-beta-depleted transplantation in children. TCRdb used MiXCR to reprocess the PCR reads, holding one entry per CDR3 protein. The data contain about 300,000 distinct CDR3 sequences, roughly 8.2% of them seen just once; the ten biggest clones take up 9.1%. The specimen was peripheral blood, collected 360 days after TCRalphabeta/CD19-depleted stem cell transplant. The receptors derive from a female patient younger than 10 who had a stem cell transplant for Fanconi anemia, so the T cells may come from the graft donor. Each CDR3 is given with its conserved first and last residue. A D gene is named only where the DNA matches it firmly. Part of the rows lack a size; the others show once, few, many or a class for expanded clones.

abundance: many
d_gene: -
j_gene: TRBJ2-5
v_gene: TRBV5-6
CDR3nt: TGTGCCAGCAGCTTGGGGGAAATCCAAGAGACCCAGTACTTC
CDR3aa: CASSLGEIQETQYF

abundance: many
d_gene: -
j_gene: TRBJ2-1
v_gene: TRBV20-1
CDR3nt: TGCAGTGCTACCACAGGGTCCTACAATGAGCAGTTCTTC
CDR3aa: CSATTGSYNEQFF

abundance: many
d_gene: TRBD1
j_gene: TRBJ1-2
v_gene: TRBV27
CDR3nt: TGTGCCAGCAGTTTAATCAGGGGGACAGGTTATGGCTACACCTTC
CDR3aa: CASSLIRGTGYGYTF

abundance: many
d_gene: -
j_gene: TRBJ1-1
v_gene: TRBV5-1
CDR3nt: TGCGCCAGCAGCTTGGGGGAGTTGCGGGCTGAAGCTTTCTTT
CDR3aa: CASSLGELRAEAFF

abundance: many
d_gene: TRBD2
j_gene: TRBJ2-1
v_gene: TRBV7-3
CDR3nt: TGTGCCAGCAGCCACGGGGGGGTCAATGAGCAGTTCTTC
CDR3aa: CASSHGGVNEQFF

abundance: many
d_gene: -
j_gene: TRBJ1-4
v_gene: TRBV5-1
CDR3nt: TGCGCCAGCAGCGAACAGGGACGGAATGAAAAACTGTTTTTT
CDR3aa: CASSEQGRNEKLFF

abundance: many
d_gene: -
j_gene: TRBJ2-2
v_gene: TRBV29-1
CDR3nt: TGCAGCGTTGAAGGGTTTCGGAACACCGGGGAGCTGTTTTTT
CDR3aa: CSVEGFRNTGELFF

abundance: many
d_gene: TRBD2
j_gene: TRBJ2-5
v_gene: TRBV11-2
CDR3nt: TGTGCCAGCGGTCGGGAGGGTCAGACCCAGTACTTC
CDR3aa: CASGREGQTQYF

abundance: many
d_gene: -
j_gene: TRBJ1-6
v_gene: TRBV28
CDR3nt: TGTGCCAGCAGTCTCATCTGGTCCGCTCCCTGGACACCCCTCCACTTT
CDR3aa: CASSLIWSAPWTPLHF

abundance: few
d_gene: TRBD2
j_gene: TRBJ2-5
v_gene: TRBV24-1
CDR3nt: TGTGCCACCAGTGATCCCGGACTAGCGGGGGGGCTGGAGACCCAGTACTTC
CDR3aa: CATSDPGLAGGLETQYF

abundance: many
d_gene: -
j_gene: TRBJ2-5
v_gene: TRBV27
CDR3nt: TGTGCCAGCAGTTTTGCCCAGTACCAAGAGACCCAGTACTTC
CDR3aa: CASSFAQYQETQYF

abundance: few
d_gene: TRBD2
j_gene: TRBJ2-2
v_gene: TRBV11-3
CDR3nt: TGTGCCAGCAGCTTTGCCTTAGCGGGGAACACCGGGGAGCTGTTTTTT
CDR3aa: CASSFALAGNTGELFF

abundance: few
d_gene: -
j_gene: TRBJ2-7
v_gene: TRBV6-1
CDR3nt: TGTGCCAGTCGTGGAACACTAATCTACGAGCAGTACTTC
CDR3aa: CASRGTLIYEQYF

abundance: few
d_gene: TRBD2
j_gene: TRBJ2-1
v_gene: TRBV7-3
CDR3nt: TGTGCCAGCAGCTTAACGGGGGGGTTCTACAATGAGCAGTTCTTC
CDR3aa: CASSLTGGFYNEQFF

abundance: few
d_gene: -
j_gene: TRBJ1-1
v_gene: TRBV11-2
CDR3nt: TGTGCCAGCAGCTTAGTGACAGTCATGAACACTGAAGCTTTCTTT
CDR3aa: CASSLVTVMNTEAFF

abundance: many
d_gene: TRBD2
j_gene: TRBJ2-5
v_gene: TRBV10-3
CDR3nt: TGTGCCATCAGTGGGGTAGCGGGGGAAGAGACCCAGTACTTC
CDR3aa: CAISGVAGEETQYF

abundance: many
d_gene: -
j_gene: TRBJ2-7
v_gene: TRBV4-3
CDR3nt: TGCGCCAGCAGCCAAGAGTTAGGGCGGGACGAGCAGTACTTC
CDR3aa: CASSQELGRDEQYF

abundance: many
d_gene: TRBD2
j_gene: TRBJ2-1
v_gene: TRBV6-1
CDR3nt: TGTGCCAGCAGTCAACTCACTAGCGGGGGGTACAATGAGCAGTTCTTC
CDR3aa: CASSQLTSGGYNEQFF

abundance: many
d_gene: -
j_gene: TRBJ1-1
v_gene: TRBV20-1
CDR3nt: TGCAGTGCTAGACGGCGGACTAACACTGAAGCTTTCTTT
CDR3aa: CSARRRTNTEAFF

abundance: few
d_gene: TRBD2
j_gene: TRBJ2-3
v_gene: TRBV13
CDR3nt: TGTGCCAGCAGCTTATTGATAGCGGGGGGATACACAGATACGCAGTATTTT
CDR3aa: CASSLLIAGGYTDTQYF

abundance: few
d_gene: -
j_gene: TRBJ1-6
v_gene: TRBV25-1
CDR3nt: TGTGCCAGCAGTGGACGACAGGTCCCCTTAAGATCACCCCTCCACTTT
CDR3aa: CASSGRQVPLRSPLHF

abundance: -
d_gene: -
j_gene: TRBJ2-2
v_gene: TRBV11-3
CDR3nt: TGTGCCAGCAGCTTCGACAGCAGGAACACCGGGGAGCTGTTTTTT
CDR3aa: CASSFDSRNTGELFF

abundance: many
d_gene: -
j_gene: TRBJ1-1
v_gene: TRBV6-5
CDR3nt: TGTGCCAGCAGAGGGGGGACCCAACTTTGGGAAGCTTTCTTT
CDR3aa: CASRGGTQLWEAFF

abundance: many
d_gene: -
j_gene: TRBJ2-3
v_gene: TRBV18
CDR3nt: TGTGCCAGCTCACCACTACCACAGAACCCTAGCACAGATACGCAGTATTTT
CDR3aa: CASSPLPQNPSTDTQYF

abundance: -
d_gene: -
j_gene: TRBJ1-2
v_gene: TRBV7-2
CDR3nt: TGTGCCAGCAGCGTCCGGAGGGCACATGGCTACACCTTC
CDR3aa: CASSVRRAHGYTF

abundance: many
d_gene: -
j_gene: TRBJ2-7
v_gene: TRBV5-1
CDR3nt: TGCGCCAGCAGCTTGAATGAGGGCGCCTACGAGCAGTACTTC
CDR3aa: CASSLNEGAYEQYF

abundance: many
d_gene: -
j_gene: TRBJ2-3
v_gene: TRBV6-5
CDR3nt: TGTGCCAGCAGTTACATGAATACGCAGTATTTT
CDR3aa: CASSYMNTQYF

abundance: many
d_gene: TRBD2
j_gene: TRBJ2-1
v_gene: TRBV2
CDR3nt: TGTGCCAGCAGTGATGCGGGGGGTATGGGCAATGAGCAGTTCTTC
CDR3aa: CASSDAGGMGNEQFF

abundance: -
d_gene: TRBD2
j_gene: TRBJ2-5
v_gene: TRBV12-3/TRBV12-4
CDR3nt: TGTGCCAGCAGTTTAGGACTAGCGGGGGGGCCATTGGAGACCCAGTACTTC
CDR3aa: CASSLGLAGGPLETQYF